This note documents a single T cell receptor beta chain sequence. MiXCR was run by TCRdb on the 5' RACE reads, yielding one entry per CDR3 protein. The profile shows 300,000 to 350,000 distinct CDR3 sequences, approximately 12% of them singletons. The entry originates in a study of T-cell memory formation after mild COVID-19. Between the trimmed V and J ends, which lost 6 bases and 10 bases, there was a span of 19 bases. Germline V gene sequence: CDR1 SGHDT, CDR2 YYEEEE. CDR3 length: 13 residues. Specimen: PBMCs or a T cell subset sorted from them (not recorded which). The sequence was obtained from a man between 18 and 35 years old who had mild COVID-19 (a few samples of this study predate the infection). Cell type and time point are not known. The rearrangement links TRBV5-6 to TRBJ1-2, with D possibly TRBD1 on 5 matching bases. CDR3 amino acids: CASTWGQGIFYTF. The DNA of the CDR3 is TGTGCCAGCACCTGGGGCCAAGGAATATTCTACACCTTC.